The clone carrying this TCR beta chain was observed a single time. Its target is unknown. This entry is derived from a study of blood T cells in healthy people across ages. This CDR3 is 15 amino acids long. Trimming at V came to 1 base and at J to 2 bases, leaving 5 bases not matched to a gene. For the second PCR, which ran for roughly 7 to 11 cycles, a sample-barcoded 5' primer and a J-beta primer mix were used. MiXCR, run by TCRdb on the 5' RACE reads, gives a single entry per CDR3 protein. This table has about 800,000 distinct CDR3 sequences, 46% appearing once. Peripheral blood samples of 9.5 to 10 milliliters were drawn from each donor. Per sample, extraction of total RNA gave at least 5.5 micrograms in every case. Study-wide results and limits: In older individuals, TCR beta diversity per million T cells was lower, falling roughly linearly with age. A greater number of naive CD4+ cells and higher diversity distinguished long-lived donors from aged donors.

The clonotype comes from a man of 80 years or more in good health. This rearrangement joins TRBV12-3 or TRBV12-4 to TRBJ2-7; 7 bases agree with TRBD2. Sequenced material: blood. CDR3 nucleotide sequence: TGTGCCAGCAGTTTAGGGCGAGCGGGACCCTACGAGCAGTACTTC. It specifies CASSLGRAGPYEQYF.